The clone carrying this T cell receptor (beta chain) has just a few counts. Its antigen is currently unknown. The CDR3 is 15 amino acids. V lost 5 bases to trimming and J lost 1 base; unmatched junction nucleotides: 7. This record belongs to a study of response to subunit inactivated influenza vaccine. Study results and caveats: Each seasonal influenza vaccination, the authors suggested, recruits few new T cells.

TCRdb passed the RT-PCR reads through MiXCR, listing each CDR3 protein once. The table lists under 800,000 distinct CDR3 sequences, 14% of them singletons. This receptor was obtained from a man in his fifties who received an inactivated influenza vaccine. The sample consisted of PBMCs from blood, taken 14 to 15 days before vaccination. The rearrangement joins TRBV12-3 or TRBV12-4 to TRBJ1-1, with TRBD1 matching over 7 bases. This CDR3 reads CASSLRQGKNTEAFF. The CDR3 coding sequence is TGTGCCAGCAGTCTCAGACAGGGCAAGAACACTGAAGCTTTCTTT.